Sequencing of this TCR beta chain was carried out in a study of blood T cell repertoires in COVID-19. Background on the study: COVID-19 samples, acute and convalescent, were from the United States, Italy and Spain. Sample material is recorded as cDNA or gDNA derived from T cells, B-cell-depleted T cells, or PBMCs.

Methods used by the authors: Amplification of reference gene primers was used by the study to estimate nucleated cell counts. TCRdb's table, derived via immunoSEQ multiplex PCR, lists solely in-frame clones and lacks some. The V and J calls and the clone size are those of that table, but D and trimming were determined from the DNA. The repertoire consists of about 140,000 clones, with less than 85% occurring once and the leading ten covering roughly 6.5%. The CDR3 covers 14 residues. V shed 3 bases and J shed 6 bases, with 15 bases lying between them. CDR1 SGHNT and CDR2 YYREEE come from the germline V gene (reference sequence).

The V and J genes are TRBV5-4 and TRBJ1-1; no clear D. The source material was peripheral blood. This receptor was obtained from a human donor in a cohort sampled during active COVID-19. The CDR3 sequence is CASSSGRRMAEAFF. CDR3 nucleotides: TGTGCCAGCAGCTCGGGGAGGCGAATGGCTGAAGCTTTCTTT.